These T cell receptor beta chains were read from a single sample in a study of blood T cell repertoires in COVID-19. TCRdb's copy holds only in-frame clones and misses some; the assay was immunoSEQ multiplex PCR. There are 150,000 to 200,000 clones in the sample; approximately 87% occur only once, and around 6.7% lies in the top ten. The sample was PBMCs or T cells enriched from blood (not recorded which). The receptors shown here come from a woman between 50 and 59 years old who had recovered from COVID-19. Each CDR3 is given with its conserved first and last residue. D genes are given only for firm matches. Some rows have no size entry. The others give once, few or many, or a class for an expanded clone.

TRBJ1-2 TRBV5-6 - TRBD1 TGTGCCAGCAGCTTGACAGGGGGCTTTGTGAACTATGGCTACACCTTC CASSLTGGFVNYGYTF
TRBJ2-1 TRBV7-3 - TRBD2 TGTGCCAGCAGCTCGACTAGCGGGGGGTTTAGTGAGCAGTTCTTC CASSSTSGGFSEQFF
TRBJ2-5 TRBV9 - TRBD2 TGTGCCAGCAGCGTGGGACTAGCGGCCGAGACCCAGTACTTC CASSVGLAAETQYF
TRBJ2-5 TRBV6-6 - TRBD2 TGTGCCACGCGGGCTAGCGGGGGGGATTACGAGACCCAGTACTTC CATRASGGDYETQYF
TRBJ1-2 TRBV3-1/TRBV3-2 - TRBD1 TGTGCCAGCAGCCAAGATCCAGGGGGCATGGGTGGCTACACCTTC CASSQDPGGMGGYTF
TRBJ1-1 TRBV2 - - TGTGCCAGCAGCGTGACGGGAATGAACACTGAAGCTTTCTTT CASSVTGMNTEAFF
TRBJ1-2 TRBV4-1 - - TGCGCCAGCAGCCAAGGCTGGGGGCTTACGGGGAACGATGGCTACACCTTC CASSQGWGLTGNDGYTF
TRBJ1-3 TRBV6-2/TRBV6-3 - - TGTGCCAGCAGCCGCAGGGGAGACACCATATATTTT CASSRRGDTIYF
TRBJ2-7 TRBV4-2 - TRBD1 TGTGCCAGCAGCTTACCGGGACAGGGAACCTACGAGCAGTACTTC CASSLPGQGTYEQYF
TRBJ2-1 TRBV7-3 - TRBD1 TGTGCCAGCAGCTTAGACAGGGGGTCGAATGAGCAGTTCTTC CASSLDRGSNEQFF
TRBJ1-3 TRBV30 - - TGTGCCTGGAGTGTACTGACTGGAAACACCATATATTTT CAWSVLTGNTIYF
TRBJ1-1 TRBV3-1/TRBV3-2 - TRBD1 TGTGCCAGCAGCCAACTAAAAGGCCGCCACCGGGCAGGGGGTTCGGCTTTCTTT CASSQLKGRHRAGGSAFF
TRBJ2-1 TRBV19 - - TGTGCCAGTAGTATAGGCAGGGGGGTACCCTACAATGAGCAGTTCTTC CASSIGRGVPYNEQFF
TRBJ2-5 TRBV25-1 - TRBD2 TGTGCCAGCAGTAAGGAGCGCGGGGGGGCGAGGGAGACCCAGTACTTC CASSKERGGARETQYF
TRBJ1-2 TRBV7-2 - TRBD1 TGTGCCAGCAGCCTAGGGACAGGGGATTACCTATATGGCTACACCTTC CASSLGTGDYLYGYTF
TRBJ2-4 TRBV10-3 - - TGTGCCATCAGTGAGAGCCGGGATGCCAAAAACATTCAGTACTTC CAISESRDAKNIQYF
TRBJ1-1 TRBV20-1 - - TGCAGTGCTAGTGACCGACAGCTCCGGGGGGTCTTT CSASDRQLRGVF
TRBJ1-2 TRBV5-8 - - TGTGCCAGCATCAAAATGGGCGGGCACGGCTACACCTTC CASIKMGGHGYTF
TRBJ2-1 TRBV4-2 few - TGTGCCAGCAGCCTCAGCGGAACCTTCTCCTACAATGAGCAGTTCTTC CASSLSGTFSYNEQFF
TRBJ1-6 TRBV7-2 - - TGTGCCAGCAGCTTAGAAACAGATAATTCACCCCTCCACTTT CASSLETDNSPLHF
TRBJ1-1 TRBV2 - - TGTGCCAGCAGGCCAACCTGGGGGGGGAGGGCGAACACTGAAGCTTTCTTT CASRPTWGGRANTEAFF
TRBJ2-5 TRBV11-1 - - TGTGCCAGCAGCCTACTGAACCAAGAGACCCAGTACTTC CASSLLNQETQYF
TRBJ2-5 TRBV5-1 - TRBD1 TGCGCCAGCAGATTTGGGACAGGAGTCGAGACCCAGTACTTC CASRFGTGVETQYF
TRBJ2-4 TRBV19 - - TGTGCCAGCAGTGGGGTCCTGGGGGGTATTAAGGACATTCAGTACTTC CASSGVLGGIKDIQYF
TRBJ2-3 TRBV9 - - TGTGCCAGCAGCGTGATGGGGGGAATATCAGATACGCAGTATTTT CASSVMGGISDTQYF
TRBJ2-5 TRBV7-2 - TRBD1 TGTGCCAGCAGCTTAGGGGACAGGGTCCAAGAGACCCAGTACTTC CASSLGDRVQETQYF
TRBJ1-1 TRBV2 - - TGTGCCAGCATCCCCCCCAGGGGAGTGAACACTGAAGCTTTCTTT CASIPPRGVNTEAFF
TRBJ1-4 TRBV5-1 - TRBD1 TGCGCCAGCAGCTCGACAGGGGCGGTTGAAAAACTGTTTTTT CASSSTGAVEKLFF
TRBJ2-5 TRBV7-3 - TRBD2 TGTGCCAGCAGCTCGCGGGGGGGAGAGACCCAGTACTTC CASSSRGGETQYF
TRBJ2-7 TRBV18 - - TGTGCCAGCTCACCGCAGACCTACGAGCAGTACTTC CASSPQTYEQYF
TRBJ1-2 TRBV12-5 - TRBD1 TGTGCTAGTGCCCTTAAGACAGGGCAGGAGGCGGTGGGATATGGCTACACCTTC CASALKTGQEAVGYGYTF
TRBJ1-4 TRBV18 - TRBD1 TGTGCCAGCTCACCACAGGGGGCCGGTCCTAATGAAAAACTGTTTTTT CASSPQGAGPNEKLFF
TRBJ1-6 TRBV25-1 - - TGTGCCAGCAGTGCCACCAGCTCCTATAATTCACCCCTCCACTTT CASSATSSYNSPLHF
TRBJ1-4 TRBV11-1 - TRBD1 TGTGCCAGCAGCCTCACAGGGGCGGGGGAAAAACTGTTTTTT CASSLTGAGEKLFF
TRBJ2-3 TRBV6-2/TRBV6-3 - - TGTGCCAGCAGTTACTCCGCCTACACAGATACGCAGTATTTT CASSYSAYTDTQYF
TRBJ2-7 TRBV9 - - TGTGCCAGCAGCGTAGCGGGGGGCCACGAGCAGTACTTC CASSVAGGHEQYF
TRBJ2-1 TRBV21-1 - - TGTGCCAGCAGCAAAGAGGGGAACGTCGGCTACAATGAGCAGTTCTTC CASSKEGNVGYNEQFF